These T cell receptor beta chains were read from a single sample in a study of cytomegalovirus exposure and HLA in healthy donors. The protocol was immunoSEQ multiplex PCR, while the TCRdb copy is restricted to in-frame clones and leaves out a portion. The sample records 100,000 to 120,000 clones, about 86% being singletons. The source material was PBMCs. Receptors originate from a man in his forties in good health and CMV-seronegative. Both conserved end residues are part of each CDR3. D genes are given only for firm matches. Only some rows state a clone size, as once, few, many or a class for expanded clones.

J | D | size | V | DNA | CDR3
TRBJ2-1 | TRBD1 | . | TRBV27 | TGTGCCAGCAGTGTATGGACAGGGGTCTACAATGAGCAGTTCTTC | CASSVWTGVYNEQFF
TRBJ2-5 | TRBD2 | . | TRBV5-1 | TGCGCCAGCAGCTTGAGCGGGGGGGCCCAAGAGACCCAGTACTTC | CASSLSGGAQETQYF
TRBJ1-1 | . | . | TRBV7-8 | TGTGCCAGCAGCTTAGGGGGGGGGCTGCTAAACACTGAAGCTTTCTTT | CASSLGGGLLNTEAFF
TRBJ2-2 | . | . | TRBV28 | TGTGCCAGCAGTCCGGGACAGAACACCGGGGAGCTGTTTTTT | CASSPGQNTGELFF
TRBJ2-1 | TRBD2 | . | TRBV5-1 | TGCGCCAGCAGCCCGGCGGTAGGGACTAGCGCGGCTAGGGAGCAGTTCTTC | CASSPAVGTSAAREQFF
TRBJ1-1 | . | few | TRBV10-3 | TGTGCCACCACCTCAGGGATGACAGCAAAGACTGAAGCTTTCTTT | CATTSGMTAKTEAFF
TRBJ1-2 | TRBD1 | . | TRBV4-3 | TGCGCCAGCAGCCAAGACCCCCCGACAGGGGCAAACTATGGCTACACCTTC | CASSQDPPTGANYGYTF
TRBJ1-3 | . | . | TRBV10-3 | TGTGCCATCAGTCTCTCTGGAAACACCATATATTTT | CAISLSGNTIYF
TRBJ2-5 | TRBD1 | once | TRBV18 | TGTGCCAGCTCACCATATGGACAGGAGGAGACCCAGTACTTC | CASSPYGQEETQYF
TRBJ1-5 | . | . | TRBV28 | TGTGCCAGCAGTATTAGTACAGGGATAAGGAATCAGCCCCAGCATTTT | CASSISTGIRNQPQHF